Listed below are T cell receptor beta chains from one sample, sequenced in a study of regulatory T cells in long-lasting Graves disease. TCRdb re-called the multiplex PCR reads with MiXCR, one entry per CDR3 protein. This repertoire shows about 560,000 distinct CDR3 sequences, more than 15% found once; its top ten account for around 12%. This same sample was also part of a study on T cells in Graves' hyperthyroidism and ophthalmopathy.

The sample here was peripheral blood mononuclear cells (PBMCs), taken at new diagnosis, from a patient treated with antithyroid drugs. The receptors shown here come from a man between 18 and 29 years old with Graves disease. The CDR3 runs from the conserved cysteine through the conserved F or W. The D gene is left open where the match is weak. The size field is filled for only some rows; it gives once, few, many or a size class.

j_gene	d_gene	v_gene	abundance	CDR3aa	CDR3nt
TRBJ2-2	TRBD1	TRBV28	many	CASRGTGRGGELFF	TGTGCCAGCAGGGGGACAGGAAGAGGCGGGGAGCTGTTTTTT
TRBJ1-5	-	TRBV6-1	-	CASSISRRDQPQHF	TGTGCCAGCAGTATATCTCGCCGGGATCAGCCCCAGCATTTT
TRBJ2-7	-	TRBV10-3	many	CAIRGGATYEQYF	TGTGCCATCAGGGGGGGGGCTACCTACGAGCAGTACTTC
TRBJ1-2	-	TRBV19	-	CASTPQGISYGYTF	TGTGCCAGTACCCCGCAGGGGATCAGCTATGGCTACACCTTC
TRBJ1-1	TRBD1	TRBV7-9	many	CASSGTVLPHNTEAFF	TGTGCCAGCAGTGGGACAGTTCTGCCCCACAACACTGAAGCTTTCTTT
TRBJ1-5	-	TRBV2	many	CASTGDSNQPQHF	TGTGCCAGCACAGGGGACAGCAATCAGCCCCAGCATTTT
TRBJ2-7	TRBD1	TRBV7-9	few	CASSSDRDTYEQYF	TGTGCCAGCAGCTCGGACAGGGACACCTACGAGCAGTACTTC
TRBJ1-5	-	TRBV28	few	CASGKPSSSGKSQHF	TGTGCCAGCGGGAAACCCTCCTCCTCAGGGAAATCCCAGCATTTT
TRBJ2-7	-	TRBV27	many	CASSLSRLDEQYF	TGTGCCAGCAGTTTATCTCGGTTGGACGAGCAGTACTTC
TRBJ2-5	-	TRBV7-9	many	CASRKGRGTQYF	TGTGCCAGCAGAAAGGGCCGGGGGACCCAGTACTTC
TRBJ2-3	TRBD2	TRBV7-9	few	CASSLEAGGFSDTQYF	TGTGCCAGCAGCTTAGAAGCGGGAGGGTTCTCAGATACGCAGTATTTT
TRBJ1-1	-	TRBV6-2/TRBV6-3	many	CASSYTKDTEAFF	TGTGCCAGCAGTTACACGAAAGACACTGAAGCTTTCTTT
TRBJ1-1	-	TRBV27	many	CASSLWLGGNTEAFF	TGTGCCAGCAGTTTATGGCTTGGGGGGAACACTGAAGCTTTCTTT
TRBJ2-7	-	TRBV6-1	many	CASTPPTATYEQYF	TGTGCCAGCACCCCGCCAACGGCGACCTACGAGCAGTACTTC
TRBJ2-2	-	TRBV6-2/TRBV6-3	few	CASSERGPGELFF	TGTGCCAGCAGTGAAAGGGGACCCGGGGAGCTGTTTTTT
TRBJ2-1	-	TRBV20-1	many	CSASPTRAEQFF	TGCAGTGCCTCCCCGACTAGAGCGGAGCAGTTCTTC
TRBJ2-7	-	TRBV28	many	CASSRLSYEQYF	TGTGCCAGCAGCCGTCTCTCCTACGAGCAGTACTTC
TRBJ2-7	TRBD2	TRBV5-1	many	CASSLVLAGGSEQYF	TGTGCCAGCAGCTTAGTTCTAGCGGGAGGAAGCGAGCAGTACTTC
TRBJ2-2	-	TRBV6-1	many	CASSTVGGAETGELFF	TGTGCCAGCAGTACCGTGGGGGGGGCAGAGACCGGGGAGCTGTTTTTT
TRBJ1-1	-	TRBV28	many	CALQNPTGLNTEAFF	TGTGCCCTCCAGAACCCGACAGGCCTGAACACTGAAGCTTTCTTT
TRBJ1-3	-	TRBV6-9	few	CASSYNTGSGNTIYF	TGTGCCAGCAGTTACAACACAGGGTCTGGAAACACCATATATTTT
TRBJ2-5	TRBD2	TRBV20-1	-	CSARDLLAGVETQYF	TGCAGTGCTAGAGACCTCCTAGCGGGAGTAGAGACCCAGTACTTC
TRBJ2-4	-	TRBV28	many	CASIGPGAQNIQYF	TGTGCCAGCATTGGCCCGGGGGCACAAAACATTCAGTACTTC
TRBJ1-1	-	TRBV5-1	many	CASSLGDGEAFF	TGTGCCAGCAGCTTGGGGGACGGTGAAGCTTTCTTT
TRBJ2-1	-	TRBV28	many	CASSHWDSPNEQFF	TGTGCCAGCAGCCACTGGGACTCCCCCAATGAGCAGTTCTTC
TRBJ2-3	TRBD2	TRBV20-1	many	CSARVLAGVTDTQYF	TGCAGTGCTAGAGTACTAGCGGGGGTTACAGATACGCAGTATTTT
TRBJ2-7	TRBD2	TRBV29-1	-	CSVEAMTSGYEQYF	TGCAGCGTTGAAGCCATGACTAGCGGATACGAGCAGTACTTC
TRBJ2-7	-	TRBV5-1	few	CASSLKGTPTPYEQYF	TGCGCCAGCAGCTTGAAGGGGACACCAACCCCCTACGAGCAGTACTTC
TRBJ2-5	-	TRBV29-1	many	CSVEAWDGETQYF	TGCAGCGTTGAGGCGTGGGATGGGGAGACCCAGTACTTC
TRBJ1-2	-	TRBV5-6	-	CASSLDLEWTYGYTF	TGTGCCAGCAGCTTGGATTTAGAGTGGACCTATGGCTACACCTTC
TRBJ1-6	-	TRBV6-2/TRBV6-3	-	CASSEVGSNSPLHF	TGTGCCAGCAGTGAAGTCGGCAGTAATTCACCCCTCCACTTT
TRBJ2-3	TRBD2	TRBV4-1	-	CASSQGPGTSGSTDTQYF	TGCGCCAGCAGCCAAGGCCCTGGGACTAGCGGTAGCACAGATACGCAGTATTTT
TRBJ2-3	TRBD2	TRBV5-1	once	CASSSRDYPLGGTDTQYF	TGCGCCAGCAGCTCCCGGGACTATCCCCTTGGGGGCACAGATACGCAGTATTTT
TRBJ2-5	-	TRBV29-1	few	CSVEWQGPQETQYF	TGCAGCGTTGAATGGCAGGGTCCTCAAGAGACCCAGTACTTC
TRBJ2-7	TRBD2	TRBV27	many	CASSSRTSGLEQYF	TGTGCCAGCAGTTCCCGGACTAGCGGCCTGGAGCAGTACTTC
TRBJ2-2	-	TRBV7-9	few	CASSLGLAPGELFF	TGTGCCAGCAGCTTAGGGCTAGCGCCCGGGGAGCTGTTTTTT
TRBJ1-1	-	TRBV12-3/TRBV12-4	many	CASSFFVNTEAFF	TGTGCCAGCAGTTTTTTTGTAAACACTGAAGCTTTCTTT
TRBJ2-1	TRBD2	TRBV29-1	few	CSVELAGTPYNEQFF	TGCAGCGTTGAGCTAGCGGGCACGCCCTACAATGAGCAGTTCTTC
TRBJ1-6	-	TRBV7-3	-	CASSLTGTANSPLHF	TGTGCCAGCAGCTTAACAGGGACCGCGAATTCACCCCTCCACTTT
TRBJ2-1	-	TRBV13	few	CASSSLPGPTGYEQFF	TGTGCCAGCAGCTCCCTTCCGGGACCCACGGGGTATGAGCAGTTCTTC
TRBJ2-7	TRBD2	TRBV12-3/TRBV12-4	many	CASSRTGTSSYEQYF	TGTGCCAGCAGTCGTACAGGGACTAGCTCCTACGAGCAGTACTTC
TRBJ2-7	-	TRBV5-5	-	CASSLDRTIYEQYF	TGTGCCAGCAGCTTGGACAGGACCATCTACGAGCAGTACTTC
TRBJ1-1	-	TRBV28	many	CASSPPRRNTEAFF	TGTGCCAGCAGTCCCCCACGACGGAACACTGAAGCTTTCTTT
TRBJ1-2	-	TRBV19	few	CASSIDPVINYGYTF	TGTGCCAGTAGTATAGATCCGGTGATCAACTATGGCTACACCTTC
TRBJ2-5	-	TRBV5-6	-	CASSWDQALETQYF	TGTGCCAGCAGCTGGGATCAGGCCCTGGAGACCCAGTACTTC